This T cell receptor (beta chain) came from a study of T cell responses to AZD1222 COVID-19 vaccine (dated by TCRdb to the early 2020s). Concerning the study at large: A total of 233 trial participants underwent TCR sequencing, of whom 207 had received two doses of AZD1222 and 26 had received two doses of the MenACWY control vaccine. Trial participants were enrolled by age into subgroups of 18-55, 56-69 and 70-plus years, and around 140, 26 and 57 TCR-sequenced participants, respectively, were included in these subgroups. The study at large found these results: Conclusions about previously exposed vaccinees are limited because only five to seven AZD1222 recipients were SARS-CoV-2 seropositive at baseline. Epitopes outside the regions mutated in the B.1.351 and B.1.1.7 variants were reportedly recognized by nearly half of the unique spike-specific TCRs. Most participants were white British and females outnumbered males, and the authors suggested that clonal diversity may have been underestimated. The whole spike protein was spanned by vaccine-associated CD4 TCRs, and dominant responses were seen in regions 160-218 and 743-854. After two AZD1222 doses, spike-specific TCR breadth and depth were significantly higher than at day 0 and than in MenACWY recipients. Because no samples from the day 14 peak response were available, repertoires could be characterized only after the peak T cell response. In the small 56-69-year group, the increase in depth fell short of significance, most likely because of low power.

Turning to this clone: Its antigen is not yet known. Base qualities are not recorded, but no much larger clone differs from it by a single base.

The time point label here, explained by the study, means: baseline before first vaccination. The treatment or condition label for this specimen denotes: meningococcal conjugate vaccine given as trial control. The vaccinee samples were drawn from two UK trials, COV001 and COV002, one of which was a single-blind randomized controlled phase 2/3 trial testing AZD1222 (ChAdOx1 nCoV-19) in healthy adults. Trial participant PBMC samples were collected at day 0 and day 28 after the second dose for TCRbeta chain sequencing. The CDR3 regions of human TCRbeta chains were subjected to immunosequencing. The source study handled its data this way. Repertoire TCRs were matched against a reference library of SARS-CoV-2-specific TCRs generated with the MIRA antigen-specificity platform. Breadth was defined as the fraction of unique TCRs that were SARS-CoV-2-associated, and depth was defined as the fraction of total T cells that were SARS-CoV-2-associated. Using the MIRA data, each spike-specific TCR was assigned both to the spike region to which the TCR was reactive and to a CD4 or CD8 class. Log10-transformed breadth and depth values were compared by one-way ANOVA with Sidak's multiple comparisons tests. Drawn from immuneACCESS, this table holds only the in-frame rearrangements with V and J called that TCRdb kept. Clones are partly lost; checked studies trace under half to an unresolved V gene and leave the rest unexplained. V, J and clone size are taken as reported in that table, and D and trimming were inferred from the DNA itself. The sample table shows 150,000 to 200,000 clones, and approximately 87% are seen once. Together, the top ten hold around 2.5% of the sample.

This sequence was found in an adult in good health. The specimen was peripheral blood, collected on day 0 of MenACWY control vaccination.

The CDR3 has the sequence CASSWDPGTGNQPQHF. The DNA reads TGTGCCAGCAGTTGGGACCCAGGGACGGGCAATCAGCCCCAGCATTTT. The V and J segments used are TRBV28 and TRBJ1-5, and TRBD1 may be the D gene, going by 5 matching bases. V sheds 4 bases and J sheds 2 bases, leaving 15 bases between their ends. The CDR3, from cysteine to phenylalanine, totals 16 residues. The retained sequence is limited to the CDR3, 48 bases, with the frame set at the first base. Via the germline V gene, CDR1 is MDHEN and CDR2 SYDVKM. Beyond the CDR3, the reference TRBV28 and TRBJ1-5 genes provide the residues; the full variable domain reads: DVKVTQSSRYLVKRTGEKVFLECVQDMDHENMFWYRQDPGLGLRLIYFSYDVKMKEKGDIPEGYSVSREKKERFSLILESASTNQTSMYLCASSWDPGTGNQPQHFGDGTRLSIL.